This entry describes one T cell receptor (beta chain). The antigen remains unidentified. The length of the CDR3 is 13 residues. Per germline, CDR1 SGHRS and CDR2 YFSETQ. Within the CD8+ T cell compartment, naive cells were CD45RO-CCR7+CD27+CD95-. These data originate in a study of CXCR3-negative and CXCR3-positive naive CD8 T cells. Overall study context: Per library, roughly 1.4 +/- 0.3 million reads; 130 million to 150 million TRB reads overall. Whole-study results and caveats: The authors found comparable surface CD5 between naive subsets and inferred TCR strength from TRB CDR3 properties. TRBV-TRBJ usage matched between naive CXCR3-negative and CXCR3-positive cells but not between memory cells.

The libraries of TRB cDNA were prepared using 5' RACE with UMI labels. TCRdb re-called the 5' RACE reads and catalogs CDR3 proteins one per entry, DNA excluded. Here the sample table reports under 7,500 distinct CDR3 sequences. J is TRBJ2-7 and V is TRBV5-1; TCRdb's D call of TRBD2 is untestable without DNA. This sequence originates from a human donor in good health. Some clones in this sample may be carry-over from other donors' samples. The sequenced sample consisted of naive CXCR3- CD8+ T cells from blood. The subset is: CD45RO-CCR7+CD27+CD95- naive CD8+ T cells lacking CXCR3 (TNR3-). CDR3 region: CASRAGGRYEQYF.